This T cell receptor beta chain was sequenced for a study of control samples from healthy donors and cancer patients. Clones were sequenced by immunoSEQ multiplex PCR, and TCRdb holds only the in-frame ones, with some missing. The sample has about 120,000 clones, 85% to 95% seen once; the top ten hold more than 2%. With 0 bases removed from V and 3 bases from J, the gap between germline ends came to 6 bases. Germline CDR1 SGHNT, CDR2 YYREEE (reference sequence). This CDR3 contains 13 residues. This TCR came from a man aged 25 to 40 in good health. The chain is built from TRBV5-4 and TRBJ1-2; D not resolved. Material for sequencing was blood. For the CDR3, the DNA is TGTGCCAGCAGCTTGGTTGAACACTATGGCTACACCTTC. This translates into CASSLVEHYGYTF.